One sample yielded the 14 T cell receptor beta chains listed below, sequenced in a study of cytomegalovirus exposure and HLA in healthy donors. The PCR had 60 Vbeta and 13 Jbeta primers. Method: immunoSEQ multiplex PCR; TCRdb's copy keeps in-frame clones and lacks some. The sample yields 180,000 or so clones, around 88% seen once. Material: PBMCs. Every receptor here comes from a woman aged 25-40 years in good health and CMV-seronegative.

The chain employs TRBV4-1 and TRBJ2-3, with D unclear. This CDR3 is built from 15 residues. Trimming stripped 2 bases from V and 0 bases from J, with 9 bases between. Germline assignment: CDR1 MGHRA and CDR2 YSYEKL. CDR3 loop: CASSQKQASTDTQYF. The CDR3 DNA sequence: TGCGCCAGCAGCCAAAAGCAGGCCAGCACAGATACGCAGTATTTT.

The chain uses TRBV28 and TRBJ2-7, with TRBD1 identical over 8 bases. Germline assignment: CDR1 MDHEN and CDR2 SYDVKM. The junction had 11 bases not matched to a gene; V was cut back by 4 bases and J by 6 bases. The CDR3 is made up of 15 amino acids. Here the CDR3 reads CASSSPAGQGAEQYF. CDR3 in DNA: TGTGCCAGCAGTTCCCCCGCCGGACAGGGAGCCGAGCAGTACTTC.

The table lists this clone with a few counts. The rearrangement uses TRBV6-6 and TRBJ1-2; D may be TRBD1 (6 bases). This CDR3 comprises 14 residues. Germline V gene sequence: CDR1 MNHNY, CDR2 SVGAGI (reference sequence). Trimming removed 4 bases at V and 2 bases at J, with 11 bases between. The CDR3 sequence is CASSSTGLNYGYTF. In DNA form, the CDR3 reads TGTGCCAGCAGTTCGACAGGATTAAACTATGGCTACACCTTC.

The V call is TRBV28, the J call TRBJ2-5, with D unresolved. Trimming removed 7 bases from V and 1 base from J, with 10 bases in between. The length of the CDR3 is 13 residues. Germline loops: CDR1 MDHEN, CDR2 SYDVKM. CDR3 sequence: CASNQARQETQYF. CDR3 bases: TGTGCCAGCAACCAGGCCCGCCAAGAGACCCAGTACTTC.

The V and J genes are TRBV7-9 and TRBJ2-5, with D perhaps TRBD1 (6 bases). Germline V gives CDR1 SEHNR, CDR2 FQNEAQ (reference sequence). The CDR3 consists of 13 residues. V lost 1 base and J 8 bases, leaving 11 bases between the germline ends. The CDR3: CASSLGQGITQYF. In DNA, the CDR3 is TGTGCCAGCAGCTTAGGCCAGGGGATCACCCAGTACTTC.

CDR3 in DNA: TGTGCCAGCAGCTTAGACAGGCCCAAAGAGACCCAGTACTTC. It specifies CASSLDRPKETQYF. The chain couples TRBV2 to TRBJ2-5; weak D call: TRBD1 (6 bases). With 6 bases removed from V and 3 bases from J, the gap between germline ends came to 14 bases. CDR1 is SNHLY, CDR2 FYNNEI, per germline. The CDR3 loop spans 14 amino acids.

J is TRBJ2-7 and V is TRBV6-1; 8 bases agree with TRBD2. Germline V gene lookup returns CDR1 MNHNS and CDR2 SASEGT. The CDR3 runs to 14 residues. The V gene end was trimmed by 1 base and the J gene end by 7 bases; junction bases not matched to a gene: 6. The chain's CDR3 is CASSEGGAGVEQYF. CDR3 DNA: TGTGCCAGCAGTGAAGGAGGAGCGGGAGTTGAGCAGTACTTC.

The CDR3 DNA reads as TGCGCCAGCAGCCTTGGACAGGGCAGCTCCGAGCAGTACTTC. Translating it yields CASSLGQGSSEQYF. The gene calls are TRBV4-1 and TRBJ2-7; 8 bases fit TRBD1. J lost 6 bases, V lost 4 bases, and 8 bases had no gene match. In germline, CDR1 is MGHRA, CDR2 YSYEKL. The CDR3 is 14 residues long.

The chain uses TRBV28 and TRBJ2-1, with D maybe TRBD2 (7 bases). Trimming left V 5 bases short and J 8 bases short, with 16 bases between. Germline V gene lookup returns CDR1 MDHEN and CDR2 SYDVKM. The CDR3 runs to 14 residues. The CDR3 sequence: CASSRGGYTYEQFF. For the CDR3, the DNA is TGTGCCAGCAGTAGGGGGGGGTATACTTATGAGCAGTTCTTC.

The chain joins TRBV7-8 to TRBJ1-1, with D possibly being TRBD1 (5 bases). From germline, CDR1 is SGHVS and CDR2 FQNEAQ. The CDR3 is made up of 14 amino acids. The V end lost 1 base, the J end lost 6 bases, and 12 bases lay between the germline ends. The DNA for the CDR3 is TGTGCCAGCAGCTTAGTTCCAGGGCGACCTGAAGCTTTCTTT. Protein product: CASSLVPGRPEAFF.

The chain is built from TRBV10-1 and TRBJ2-1, with 14 bases lining up with TRBD2. Germline V gene lookup returns CDR1 WNHNN and CDR2 SYGVQD (reference sequence). V lost 4 bases, J lost 7 bases, and 9 bases stayed unmatched. This CDR3 is built from 17 residues. The CDR3 DNA reads as TGCGCCAGCAGTGTACTTCGGACTAGCGGGGGGATAAATGAGCAGTTCTTC. Its translation is CASSVLRTSGGINEQFF.

This rearrangement joins TRBV7-9 to TRBJ2-7, with D tentatively TRBD1 (6 bases). V dropped 1 base and J dropped 6 bases, with 10 bases sitting between them. CDR3 length: 13 amino acids. Germline-derived CDR1 and CDR2 are SEHNR and FQNEAQ (reference sequence). The CDR3 DNA follows: TGTGCCAGCAGCTTAGGACAGGCCGGCGAGCAGTACTTC. It translates to CASSLGQAGEQYF.

The chain carries TRBV7-8 and TRBJ1-1, with a tentative D call TRBD1 (5 bases). Germline V CDR1 and CDR2: SGHVS, FQNEAQ. The CDR3 covers 13 residues. The ends were cut back, 4 bases at V and 7 bases at J, with 13 bases in the middle. CDR3 residues: CASSSTGLSEAFF. The CDR3 DNA is TGTGCCAGCAGCTCCACAGGACTAAGTGAAGCTTTCTTT.

This clone was counted a few times. V is TRBV6-5 and J is TRBJ2-1, with D uncertain. The CDR3 consists of 13 residues. Germline values: CDR1 MNHEY, CDR2 SVGAGI. V was pared by 5 bases and J by 5 bases, with 10 bases between. CDR3 amino acids: CASSLKVDNEQFF. CDR3 nucleotides: TGTGCCAGCAGTCTAAAAGTAGACAATGAGCAGTTCTTC.